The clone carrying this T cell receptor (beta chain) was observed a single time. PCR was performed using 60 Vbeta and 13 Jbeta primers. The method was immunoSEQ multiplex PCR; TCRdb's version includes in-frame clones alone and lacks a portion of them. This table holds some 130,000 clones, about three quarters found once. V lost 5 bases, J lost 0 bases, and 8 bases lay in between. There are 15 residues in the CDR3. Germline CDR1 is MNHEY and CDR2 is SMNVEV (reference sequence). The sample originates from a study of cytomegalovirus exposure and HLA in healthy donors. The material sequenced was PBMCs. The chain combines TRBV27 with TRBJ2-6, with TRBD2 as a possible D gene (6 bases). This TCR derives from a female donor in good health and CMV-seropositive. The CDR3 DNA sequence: TGTGCCAGCAGTGGGGGACTCTCTGGGGCCAACGTCCTGACTTTC. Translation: CASSGGLSGANVLTF.